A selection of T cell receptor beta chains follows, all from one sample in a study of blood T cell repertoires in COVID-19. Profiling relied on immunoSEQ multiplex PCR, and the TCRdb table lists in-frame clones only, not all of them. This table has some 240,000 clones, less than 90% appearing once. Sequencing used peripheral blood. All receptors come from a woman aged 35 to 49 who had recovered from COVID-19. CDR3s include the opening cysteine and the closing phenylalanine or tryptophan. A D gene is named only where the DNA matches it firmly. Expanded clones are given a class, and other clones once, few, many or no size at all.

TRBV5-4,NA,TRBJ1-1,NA,TGTGCCAGCAGCTTGGAGACAGCGAACACTGAAGCTTTCTTT,CASSLETANTEAFF
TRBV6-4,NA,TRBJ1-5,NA,TGTGCCAGCAGGCAACAGTGGTCTAGCAATCAGCCCCAGCATTTT,CASRQQWSSNQPQHF
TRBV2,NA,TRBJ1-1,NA,TGTGCCAGCAGTGGCGCAGGGGTGGAAGCTTTCTTT,CASSGAGVEAFF
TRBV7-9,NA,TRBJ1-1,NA,TGTGCCAGCAGCTTAGGGAGGGATTCTGAAGCTTTCTTT,CASSLGRDSEAFF
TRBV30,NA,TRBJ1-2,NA,TGTGCCTCCTCTCAGGATGGCTACACCTTC,CASSQDGYTF
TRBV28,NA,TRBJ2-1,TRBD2,TGTGCCAGCAGTTTAACCTCCGGGGGGGGGAATGAGCAGTTCTTC,CASSLTSGGGNEQFF
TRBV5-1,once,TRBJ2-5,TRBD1,TGCGCCAGCAGCTTAAATCGGGACAGGGATACAGAGACCCAGTACTTC,CASSLNRDRDTETQYF
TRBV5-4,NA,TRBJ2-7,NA,TGTGCCAGCAGCCCTCAGGGTCTGCGCGAGCAGTACTTC,CASSPQGLREQYF
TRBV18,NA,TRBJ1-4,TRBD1,TGTGCCAGCTCCCGAGCGCAAGGGGGCGGTGATCAAAAACTGTTTTTT,CASSRAQGGGDQKLFF
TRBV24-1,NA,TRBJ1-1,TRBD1,TGTGCCACCAGCCTTGGACAGGGTGAAGCTTTCTTT,CATSLGQGEAFF
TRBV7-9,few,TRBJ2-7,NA,TGTGCCAGCAGCTCGGGCAGGGCCTACGAGCAGTACTTC,CASSSGRAYEQYF
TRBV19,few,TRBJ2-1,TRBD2,TGTGCCAGTAGCATACGGGCTAGCGGGGATTACAATGAGCAGTTCTTC,CASSIRASGDYNEQFF
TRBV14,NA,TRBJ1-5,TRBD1,TGTGCCAGCAGCCAAAACCGGGACAGGGTGGCCCCAAGCAATCAGCCCCAGCATTTT,CASSQNRDRVAPSNQPQHF
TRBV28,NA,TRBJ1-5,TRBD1,TGTGCCAGCAGTTTAGGGGGGACAGGGCTGAGAAATCAGCCCCAGCATTTT,CASSLGGTGLRNQPQHF
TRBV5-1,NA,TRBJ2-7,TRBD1,TGCGCCAGCAGCTTGGGGACAGGGACCTACGAGCAGTACTTC,CASSLGTGTYEQYF
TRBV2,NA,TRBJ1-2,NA,TGTGCCAGCAGTGGACCAGGGTCGTATGGCTACACCTTC,CASSGPGSYGYTF
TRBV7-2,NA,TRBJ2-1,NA,TGTGCCAGCAGCTTCCCGACAGGCGAGCAGTTCTTC,CASSFPTGEQFF
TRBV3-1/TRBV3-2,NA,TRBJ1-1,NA,TGTGCCAGCAGCCAAGAGGACAGTGAAGCTTTCTTT,CASSQEDSEAFF
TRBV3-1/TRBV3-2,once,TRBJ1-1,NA,TGTGCCAGCAGCCAAGATGTCAGGCAGGCTCGGGCTTTCTTT,CASSQDVRQARAFF
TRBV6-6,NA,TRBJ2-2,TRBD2,TGTGCCAGCAGTTACTCGGCGGGGGGCGGAACCGGGGAGCTGTTTTTT,CASSYSAGGGTGELFF
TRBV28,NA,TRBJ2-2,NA,TGTGCCTCCCTGGGCCCGAACACCGGGGAGCTGTTTTTT,CASLGPNTGELFF
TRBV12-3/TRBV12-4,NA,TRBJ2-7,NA,TGTGCCAGCAGTTTGGGCCTCATCTACGAGCAGTACTTC,CASSLGLIYEQYF
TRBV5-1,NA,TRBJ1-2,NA,TGCGCCAGCAGCTTGGAAGCGGGGATTGGCTACACCTTC,CASSLEAGIGYTF
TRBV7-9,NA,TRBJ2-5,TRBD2,TGTGCCAGCAGCTTAGGAGGTAGCGGGGGCCAAGAGACCCAGTACTTC,CASSLGGSGGQETQYF
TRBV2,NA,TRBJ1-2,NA,TGTGCCAGCCAGCAGGGAAACTATGGCTACACCTTC,CASQQGNYGYTF
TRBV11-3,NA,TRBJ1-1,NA,TGTGCCAGCAGCCCGGGAGGGGCGAGCACTGAAGCTTTCTTT,CASSPGGASTEAFF
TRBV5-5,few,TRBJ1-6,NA,TGTGCCAGCAGCTTGCCCCCGGAGTATAATTCACCCCTCCACTTT,CASSLPPEYNSPLHF
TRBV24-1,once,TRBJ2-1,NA,TGTGCCACCAGTGATTTGCGGAGGGGAGGCGATGAGCAGTTCTTC,CATSDLRRGGDEQFF
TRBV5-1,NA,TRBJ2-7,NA,TGCGCCAGCAGCTTGGCGGGAGCCGGGGATCTCTACGAGCAGTACTTC,CASSLAGAGDLYEQYF
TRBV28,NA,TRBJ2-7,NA,TGTGCCAGCAGTCCAGGACAGTCCTACGAGCAGTACTTC,CASSPGQSYEQYF
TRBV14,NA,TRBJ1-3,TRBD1,TGTGCCAGCAGCCCTAGGGGGCTATCTGGAAACACCATATATTTT,CASSPRGLSGNTIYF
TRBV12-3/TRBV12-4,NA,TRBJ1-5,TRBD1,TGTGCCAGCAGTTTCGACAGGGACCAGCATTTT,CASSFDRDQHF
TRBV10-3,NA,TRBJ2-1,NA,TGTGCCACCTCGGGGTTCTCCTACAATGAGCAGTTCTTC,CATSGFSYNEQFF
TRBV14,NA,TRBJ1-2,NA,TGTGCCAGCAGCCAGAGCAGGTGGGCGGGCTACACCTTC,CASSQSRWAGYTF
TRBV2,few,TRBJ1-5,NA,TGTGCCAGCAGTGGGGCCGTCGCAAATCAGCCCCAGCATTTT,CASSGAVANQPQHF
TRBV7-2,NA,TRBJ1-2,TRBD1,TGTGCCAGCAGCCACCTTAGACAGGGCGGAGACTATGGCTACACCTTC,CASSHLRQGGDYGYTF
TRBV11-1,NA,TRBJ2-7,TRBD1,TGTGCCAGCAGCGCCGACAGGGCCTACGAGCAGTACTTC,CASSADRAYEQYF
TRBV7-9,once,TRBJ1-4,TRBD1,TGTGCCAGCAGCCCTTCCCGACAGGGCATTGAAAAACTGTTTTTT,CASSPSRQGIEKLFF
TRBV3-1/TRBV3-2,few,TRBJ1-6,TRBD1,TGTGCCAGCAGCTCCCGGACAGGAGATAATTCACCCCTCCACTTT,CASSSRTGDNSPLHF
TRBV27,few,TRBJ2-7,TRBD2,TGTGCCAGCAGTTTTCTAGCGGGGGGGTCTTACGAGCAGTACTTC,CASSFLAGGSYEQYF
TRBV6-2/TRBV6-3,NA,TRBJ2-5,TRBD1,TGTGCCAGCAGTACAGGGACAGGTGGATGGGAGACCCAGTACTTC,CASSTGTGGWETQYF
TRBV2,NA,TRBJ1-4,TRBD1,TGTGCCAGCAGTGAACAGTCCATCCGGGACAGCGGTGAAAAACTGTTTTTT,CASSEQSIRDSGEKLFF
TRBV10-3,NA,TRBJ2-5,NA,TGTGCCATCAGTGACAGGGCACAACGGGCCCAGTACTTC,CAISDRAQRAQYF
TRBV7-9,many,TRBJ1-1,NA,TGTGCCAGCAGCCCTACCAGAACAGTGAACACTGAAGCTTTCTTT,CASSPTRTVNTEAFF
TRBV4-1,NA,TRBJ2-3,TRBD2,TGCGCCAGCAGCCAACGCCGCTTGGGACTAGCGGGGGGGCCGGTCACAGATACGCAGTATTTT,CASSQRRLGLAGGPVTDTQYF
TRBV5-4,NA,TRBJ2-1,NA,TGTGCCAGCAGCTTAGGACAGTACAATGAGCAGTTCTTC,CASSLGQYNEQFF
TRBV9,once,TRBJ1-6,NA,TGTGCCAGCAGCGTAGGGCCGTTTAATTCACCCCTCCACTTT,CASSVGPFNSPLHF
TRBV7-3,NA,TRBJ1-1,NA,TGTGCCAGCAGCAAGGGACATTCGAACACTGAAGCTTTCTTT,CASSKGHSNTEAFF
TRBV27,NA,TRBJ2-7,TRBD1,TGTGCCAGCAGACTAACCGGGACAGTCTACGAGCAGTACTTC,CASRLTGTVYEQYF
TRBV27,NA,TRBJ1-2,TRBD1,TGTGCCAGCAGTTTAGGCAGGGGGGTCGGTGGCTACACCTTC,CASSLGRGVGGYTF
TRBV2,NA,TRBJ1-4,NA,TGTGCCGGCCACCGGGGGGGTGGGGAAAAACTGTTTTTT,CAGHRGGGEKLFF
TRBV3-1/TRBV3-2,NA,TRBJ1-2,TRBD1,TGTGCCAGTGGAGGGACAGGGGCCTATGGCTACACCTTC,CASGGTGAYGYTF
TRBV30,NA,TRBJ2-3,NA,TGTGCCTGGACGGACAGCGCCATGATCTCGCAGTATTTT,CAWTDSAMISQYF